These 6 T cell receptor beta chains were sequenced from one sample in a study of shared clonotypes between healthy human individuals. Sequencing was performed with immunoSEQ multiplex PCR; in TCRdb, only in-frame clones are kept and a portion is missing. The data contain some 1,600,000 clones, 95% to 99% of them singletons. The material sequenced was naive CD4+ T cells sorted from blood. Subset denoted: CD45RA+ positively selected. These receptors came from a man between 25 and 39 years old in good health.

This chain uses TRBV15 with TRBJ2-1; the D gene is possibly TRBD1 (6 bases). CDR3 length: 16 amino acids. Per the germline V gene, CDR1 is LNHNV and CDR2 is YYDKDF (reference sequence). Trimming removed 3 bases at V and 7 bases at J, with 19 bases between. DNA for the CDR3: TGTGCCACCAGCAGTGATATACAGGGCGATAGGAATGAGCAGTTCTTC. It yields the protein CATSSDIQGDRNEQFF. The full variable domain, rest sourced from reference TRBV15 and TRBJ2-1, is DAMVIQNPRYQVTQFGKPVTLSCSQTLNHNVMYWYQQKSSQAPKLLFHYYDKDFNNEADTPDNFQSRRPNTSFCFLDIRSPGLGDTAMYLCATSSDIQGDRNEQFFGPGTRLTVL.

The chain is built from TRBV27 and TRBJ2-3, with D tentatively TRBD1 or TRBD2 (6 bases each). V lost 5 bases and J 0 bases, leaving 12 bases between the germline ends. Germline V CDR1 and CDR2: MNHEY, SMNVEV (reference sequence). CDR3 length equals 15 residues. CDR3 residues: CASSRGPPSTDTQYF. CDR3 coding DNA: TGTGCCAGCAGTCGGGGGCCCCCTAGCACAGATACGCAGTATTTT.

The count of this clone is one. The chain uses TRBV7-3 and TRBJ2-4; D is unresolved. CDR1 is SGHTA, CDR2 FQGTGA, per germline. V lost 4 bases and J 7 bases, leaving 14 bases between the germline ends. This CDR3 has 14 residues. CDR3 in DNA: TGTGCCAGCAGCTCGGGTGGAACCTTGAACATTCAGTACTTC. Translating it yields CASSSGGTLNIQYF.

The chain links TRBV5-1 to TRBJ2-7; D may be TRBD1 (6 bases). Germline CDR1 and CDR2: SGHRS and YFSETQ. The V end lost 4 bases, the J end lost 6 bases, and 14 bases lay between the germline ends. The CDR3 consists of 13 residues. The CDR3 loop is CASSGAVGGEQYF. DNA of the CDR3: TGCGCCAGCAGCGGGGCCGTAGGGGGCGAGCAGTACTTC.

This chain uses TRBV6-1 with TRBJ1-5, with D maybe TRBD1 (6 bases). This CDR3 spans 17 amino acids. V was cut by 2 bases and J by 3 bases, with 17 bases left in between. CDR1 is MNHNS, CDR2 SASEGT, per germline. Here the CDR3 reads CASSEIGGVGINQPQHF. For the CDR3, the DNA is TGTGCCAGCAGTGAAATCGGGGGCGTCGGTATCAATCAGCCCCAGCATTTT.

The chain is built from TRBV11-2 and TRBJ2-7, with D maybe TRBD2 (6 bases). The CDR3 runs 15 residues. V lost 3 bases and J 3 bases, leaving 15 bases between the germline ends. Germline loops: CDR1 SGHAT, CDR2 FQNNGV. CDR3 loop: CASSFRAGIDYEQYF. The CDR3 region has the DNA TGTGCCAGCAGCTTCAGGGCGGGGATCGACTACGAGCAGTACTTC.